This TCR beta chain stems from a study of blood T cell repertoires in COVID-19. Looking at the study overall: Samples came from the United States, Italy and Spain, spanning acute and convalescent COVID-19. From T cells, B-cell-depleted T cells, or PBMCs came the material, which was cDNA or gDNA.

The germline V and J ends were trimmed by 3 bases and 0 bases, with 9 bases remaining between them. Germline values: CDR1 SGHRS, CDR2 YFSETQ. The CDR3 contains 15 residues. Per the original data handling: Amplifying reference gene primers gave estimates of nucleated cell counts. TCRdb keeps only in-frame clones here, not all; method: immunoSEQ multiplex PCR. The DNA was the basis for D and trimming; V, J and clone size are from that table. The table records tens of thousands of clones, roughly nine tenths of them present only once. This clone was found a few times. Sequencing used peripheral blood. The source is a man between 45 and 60 years old with active COVID-19. V is TRBV5-1 and J is TRBJ2-2, with D possibly TRBD2 on 5 matching bases. CDR3 sequence (DNA): TGCGCCAGCAGCTCCGGGAACGCGAACACCGGGGAGCTGTTTTTT. As protein: CASSSGNANTGELFF.